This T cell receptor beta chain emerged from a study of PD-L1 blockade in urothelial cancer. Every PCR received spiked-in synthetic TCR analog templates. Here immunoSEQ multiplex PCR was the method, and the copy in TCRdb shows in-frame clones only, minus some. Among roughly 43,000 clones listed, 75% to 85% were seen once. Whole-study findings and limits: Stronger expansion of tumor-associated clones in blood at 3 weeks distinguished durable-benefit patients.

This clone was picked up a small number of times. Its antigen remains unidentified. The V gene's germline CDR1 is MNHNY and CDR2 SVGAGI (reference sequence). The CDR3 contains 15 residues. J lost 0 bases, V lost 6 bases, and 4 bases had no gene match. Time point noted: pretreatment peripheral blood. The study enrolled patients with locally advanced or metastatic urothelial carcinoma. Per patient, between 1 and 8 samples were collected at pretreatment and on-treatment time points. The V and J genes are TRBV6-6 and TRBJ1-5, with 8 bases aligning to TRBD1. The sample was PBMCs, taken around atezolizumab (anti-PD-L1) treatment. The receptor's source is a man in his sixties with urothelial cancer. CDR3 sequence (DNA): TGTGCCAGCAGACGACAGGGGAATAGCAATCAGCCCCAGCATTTT. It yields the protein CASRRQGNSNQPQHF.